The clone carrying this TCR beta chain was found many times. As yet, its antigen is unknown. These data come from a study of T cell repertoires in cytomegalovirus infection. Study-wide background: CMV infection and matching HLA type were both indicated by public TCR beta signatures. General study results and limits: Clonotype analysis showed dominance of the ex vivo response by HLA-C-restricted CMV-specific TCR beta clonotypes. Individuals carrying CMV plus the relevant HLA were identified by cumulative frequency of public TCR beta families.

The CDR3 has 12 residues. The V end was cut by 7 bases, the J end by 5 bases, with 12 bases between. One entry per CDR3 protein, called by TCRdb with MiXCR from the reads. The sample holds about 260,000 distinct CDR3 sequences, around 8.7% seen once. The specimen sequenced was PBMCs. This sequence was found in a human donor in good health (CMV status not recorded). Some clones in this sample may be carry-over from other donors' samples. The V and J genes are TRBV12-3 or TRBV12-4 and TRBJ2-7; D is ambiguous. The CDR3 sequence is CASKSESHEQYF. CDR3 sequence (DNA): TGTGCCAGCAAATCAGAGAGTCACGAGCAGTACTTC.